The rows below give T cell receptor beta chains drawn from one sample of a study of OX40 agonist ivuxolimab in advanced cancers. The protocol was immunoSEQ multiplex PCR, while the TCRdb copy is restricted to in-frame clones and leaves out a portion. The sample records approximately 52,000 clones, approximately 79% being singletons. Sample: CD4+ or CD8+ T cells sorted from blood, taken in a trial of the OX40 agonist ivuxolimab. These receptors all stem from an adult with an advanced solid tumor such as melanoma, head and neck, liver or kidney cancer. The CDR3 runs from the conserved cysteine through the conserved F or W. The D gene is left open where the match is weak. The size of a clone is reported for some rows only, either as once, few or many, or as a class for expanded clones.

j_gene: TRBJ2-1
d_gene: .
v_gene: TRBV6-4
abundance: .
CDR3nt: TGTGCCAGCAGCCCTAGGGGCGGGGCCTTCAATGAGCAGTTCTTC
CDR3aa: CASSPRGGAFNEQFF

j_gene: TRBJ1-1
d_gene: .
v_gene: TRBV5-8
abundance: .
CDR3nt: TGTGCCACCAAATTAGGGTACACTGAAGCTTTCTTT
CDR3aa: CATKLGYTEAFF

j_gene: TRBJ2-5
d_gene: .
v_gene: TRBV30
abundance: .
CDR3nt: TGTGCCTGGAGTGTGGGGGATCGTATCTTCCAAGAGACCCAGTACTTC
CDR3aa: CAWSVGDRIFQETQYF

j_gene: TRBJ2-3
d_gene: .
v_gene: TRBV10-1
abundance: .
CDR3nt: TGCGCCAGCAGTGGATCGAGGGGACCAGATACGCAGTATTTT
CDR3aa: CASSGSRGPDTQYF

j_gene: TRBJ1-2
d_gene: TRBD1
v_gene: TRBV4-3
abundance: few
CDR3nt: TGCGCCAGCAGCCACGATAATCAGGGGGCGCGAAGTGACACCTTC
CDR3aa: CASSHDNQGARSDTF

j_gene: TRBJ1-6
d_gene: .
v_gene: TRBV6-4
abundance: medium-sized
CDR3nt: TGTGCCAGCAGACAGGACCTTTATTCACCCCTCCACTTT
CDR3aa: CASRQDLYSPLHF

j_gene: TRBJ2-4
d_gene: .
v_gene: TRBV6-5
abundance: .
CDR3nt: TGTGCCAGCAGTTATGATGGGGGCTCAAAAAACATTCAGTACTTC
CDR3aa: CASSYDGGSKNIQYF

j_gene: TRBJ2-2
d_gene: .
v_gene: TRBV5-1
abundance: few
CDR3nt: TGCGCCAGCAGCTCACGTGCGGGGGGACAGATAGGTTCCGGGGAGCTGTTTTTT
CDR3aa: CASSSRAGGQIGSGELFF

j_gene: TRBJ1-1
d_gene: .
v_gene: TRBV30
abundance: .
CDR3nt: TGTGCCTGGAGTCAGGGCGACAGGAACACTGAAGCTTTCTTT
CDR3aa: CAWSQGDRNTEAFF

j_gene: TRBJ2-3
d_gene: TRBD1
v_gene: TRBV18
abundance: .
CDR3nt: TGTGCCAGCTCACGCCTGACAGGGATAATTGGCACAGATACGCAGTATTTT
CDR3aa: CASSRLTGIIGTDTQYF

j_gene: TRBJ2-1
d_gene: TRBD2
v_gene: TRBV7-2
abundance: .
CDR3nt: TGTGCCAGCAGCTCAGTACACGGACTAGCGGGATACAATGAGCAGTTCTTC
CDR3aa: CASSSVHGLAGYNEQFF

j_gene: TRBJ1-5
d_gene: .
v_gene: TRBV6-1
abundance: .
CDR3nt: TGTGCCAGCAGCGAGAATCAGCCCCAGCATTTT
CDR3aa: CASSENQPQHF

j_gene: TRBJ2-1
d_gene: .
v_gene: TRBV7-9
abundance: once
CDR3nt: TGTGCCAGCAGCTTTCTGACTGAGCAGTTCTTC
CDR3aa: CASSFLTEQFF

j_gene: TRBJ1-2
d_gene: .
v_gene: TRBV19
abundance: .
CDR3nt: TGTGCCAGTACTCCAAGGGACCGAGATGGCTACACCTTC
CDR3aa: CASTPRDRDGYTF

j_gene: TRBJ1-6
d_gene: TRBD1
v_gene: TRBV7-9
abundance: .
CDR3nt: TGTGCCACCCCCCGGGGACAGGGAGATTCACCCCTCCACTTT
CDR3aa: CATPRGQGDSPLHF

j_gene: TRBJ2-7
d_gene: TRBD1
v_gene: TRBV18
abundance: .
CDR3nt: TGTGCCAGCTCACCACCGCTAGGGACAGGGGGCGCCGAGCAGTACTTC
CDR3aa: CASSPPLGTGGAEQYF

j_gene: TRBJ1-1
d_gene: .
v_gene: TRBV6-5
abundance: .
CDR3nt: TGTGCCAGCAGTTACTGGGGTGAAGCTTTCTTT
CDR3aa: CASSYWGEAFF

j_gene: TRBJ1-3
d_gene: .
v_gene: TRBV4-1
abundance: .
CDR3nt: TGCGCCAGCAGCCAAGTGACCTATGGGCCTGGAAACACCATATATTTT
CDR3aa: CASSQVTYGPGNTIYF

j_gene: TRBJ2-1
d_gene: .
v_gene: TRBV19
abundance: .
CDR3nt: TGTGCCAGTATCGGTGCGGGCAGGAATTACAATGAGCAGTTCTTC
CDR3aa: CASIGAGRNYNEQFF

j_gene: TRBJ2-7
d_gene: .
v_gene: TRBV20-1
abundance: .
CDR3nt: TGCAGTGGTCGGGACCAATTCGAGCAGTACTTC
CDR3aa: CSGRDQFEQYF

j_gene: TRBJ2-7
d_gene: .
v_gene: TRBV7-8
abundance: .
CDR3nt: TGTGCCAGCAGCCCACGTCTAGGACAGCTTGCCATCACCTTC
CDR3aa: CASSPRLGQLAITF

j_gene: TRBJ2-2
d_gene: .
v_gene: TRBV2
abundance: .
CDR3nt: TGTGCCAGCAGTGCCGAGAACACCGGGGAGCTGTTTTTT
CDR3aa: CASSAENTGELFF

j_gene: TRBJ2-7
d_gene: TRBD1
v_gene: TRBV30
abundance: .
CDR3nt: TGTGCCTGGAGTGTAACAGGGGACGAGCAGTACTTC
CDR3aa: CAWSVTGDEQYF

j_gene: TRBJ1-2
d_gene: TRBD1
v_gene: TRBV7-3
abundance: .
CDR3nt: TGTGCCAGCAGCAGGGACAGGGCCTATGGCTACACCTTC
CDR3aa: CASSRDRAYGYTF

j_gene: TRBJ2-1
d_gene: .
v_gene: TRBV6-1
abundance: .
CDR3nt: TGTGCCAGCACAGAACAGGGCACAAGCTACAATGAGCAGTTCTTC
CDR3aa: CASTEQGTSYNEQFF

j_gene: TRBJ1-5
d_gene: TRBD1
v_gene: TRBV6-6
abundance: .
CDR3nt: TGTGCCAGCAGGGGGACAGGGTTAAGGGGAAATCAGCCCCAGCATTTT
CDR3aa: CASRGTGLRGNQPQHF

j_gene: TRBJ1-5
d_gene: TRBD1
v_gene: TRBV29-1
abundance: .
CDR3nt: TGCAGCGTTAAGGCCGGCGGGACAGGCAATCAGCCCCAGCATTTT
CDR3aa: CSVKAGGTGNQPQHF

j_gene: TRBJ2-1
d_gene: .
v_gene: TRBV11-3
abundance: .
CDR3nt: TGTGCCAGCAGCTTAGACCCGGGACATAACAATGAGCAGTTCTTC
CDR3aa: CASSLDPGHNNEQFF

j_gene: TRBJ1-1
d_gene: .
v_gene: TRBV19
abundance: .
CDR3nt: TGTGCCAGTATCTCTTCAGGGAACAATGGTTGGATGAACACTGAAGCTTTCTTT
CDR3aa: CASISSGNNGWMNTEAFF